The sequence of this T cell receptor (beta chain) was determined in a study of T cells after yellow fever vaccination (dated by TCRdb to between 2018 and 2021). The study in broad terms: Libraries from fractions with low cell numbers were prepared with the SMART-Seq v4 Ultra Low Input RNA kit. To follow T-cell clones before and after both primary and booster YFV17D yellow fever vaccination, bulk TCR alpha and beta repertoires underwent longitudinal sequencing. Blood was drawn at multiple timepoints before and after primary and secondary immunization, with bulk PBMC replicates and cell subsets isolated. The cohort comprised two healthy male donors, one aged 18 to 30 and one aged 30 to 40 years. Overall study outcomes, separate from this receptor: The study included only two donors, which limits how far the findings can be generalized. After the booster, most of the clones that had expanded following primary vaccination were detected again (almost 98% of CD4 and 80% to 90% of CD8), which suggests that memory was broadly maintained. Compared with the primary T-cell response, the secondary T-cell response was faster but weaker, reaching its peak on day 5 rather than on day 15. A small share of clonotypes was detected in both CD4 and CD8 compartments, with the overlap likely arising from convergent recombination. Computational filtering was required because FACS-sorted repertoires could contain abundant contaminating clonotypes from the bulk population.

Looking up the germline V gene yields CDR1 MGHDK and CDR2 SYGVNS. Compared with germline, V lacks 9 bases and J lacks 3 bases; bases without a gene match: 5. Including cysteine and phenylalanine, the CDR3 has 13 amino acids. The entry retains the CDR3 DNA only, 39 bases that are in frame from base 1. In light of the paper, this sample's treatment or condition label describes: live attenuated yellow fever vaccine strain. A standard Ficoll-Paque protocol was used to isolate PBMCs from peripheral blood. Dynabeads CD4 and CD8 positive selection kits were used to isolate the CD4 and CD8 T-cell fractions. TriZol was used to extract RNA from bulk PBMCs, from CD4 and CD8 fractions, and from dextramer-positive and dextramer-negative fractions. The sequencing machine was an Illumina NovaSeq 6000. Synthesis of TCR cDNA relied on 5'RACE template switching, a step that introduced a universal primer site along with unique molecular identifiers. cDNA synthesis was primed from both the TCR alpha and TCR beta constant segments. Libraries were amplified in two PCR steps, with sample barcodes and sequencing adapters added in the second step. Sequencing of the libraries was done on either Illumina HiSeq 2500 (2x100 bp) or NovaSeq (2x150 bp). Per the original workflow: MIGEC handled demultiplexing of reads and collapsing into UMI consensus sequences, while MiXCR performed V(D)J alignment. Vaccine-responding clonotypes were identified with edgeR using replicate PBMC samples, with FDR below 0.01 and a log2 fold change above 5 up to day 15 being required. Each bulk clonotype was labeled CD4 or CD8 based on which sequenced repertoire, CD4 or CD8, contained the clonotype at higher abundance. The raw public data were reprocessed by TCRdb itself: fastp quality trimming at Q25, MiXCR clonotype calling, in-frame beta chains only. Here each entry gathers all rows of one CDR3 protein and keeps the most common genes and DNA. These V and J calls originate from TCRdb's pipeline instead of the authors' own analysis. The sample includes about 220,000 distinct CDR3 sequences, with about 3% observed a single time. The ten most abundant clones make up roughly 3.2% of the sample.

As concerns this clonotype: This receptor's antigen is unknown. Base quality data are lacking; no much larger clone is found one base away.

This clonotype was sampled from a man between 18 and 35 years old who received the YFV17D yellow fever vaccine. This chain joins TRBV25-1 to TRBJ2-5, with 9 bases aligning to TRBD1. The sample was CD4+ T cells sorted from PBMCs, taken 10 days after the yellow fever booster vaccination. The CDR3 has the sequence CASITGGEETQYF. In nucleotide form, the sequence is TGTGCCAGTATAACAGGGGGCGAAGAGACCCAGTACTTC.